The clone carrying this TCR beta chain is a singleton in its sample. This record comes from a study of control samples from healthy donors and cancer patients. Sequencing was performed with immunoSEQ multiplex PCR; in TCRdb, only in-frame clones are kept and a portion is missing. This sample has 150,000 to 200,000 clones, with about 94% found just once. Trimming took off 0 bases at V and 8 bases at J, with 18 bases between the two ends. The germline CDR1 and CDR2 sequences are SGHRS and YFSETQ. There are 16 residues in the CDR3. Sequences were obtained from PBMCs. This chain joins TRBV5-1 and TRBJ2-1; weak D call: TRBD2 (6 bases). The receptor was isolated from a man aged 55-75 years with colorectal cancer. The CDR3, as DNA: TGCGCCAGCAGCTTGGCCAACCCAGGGAGGCTCGATGAGCAGTTCTTC. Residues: CASSLANPGRLDEQFF. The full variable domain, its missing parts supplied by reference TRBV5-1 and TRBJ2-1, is KAGVTQTPRYLIKTRGQQVTLSCSPISGHRSVSWYQQTPGQGLQFLFEYFSETQRNKGNFPGRFSGRQFSNSRSEMNVSTLELGDSALYLCASSLANPGRLDEQFFGPGTRLTVL.